This T cell receptor beta chain was recovered during a study of Ad26.COV2.S vaccination and SARS-CoV-2 variants (dated by TCRdb to the early 2020s). A note on the overall study: Donors in the vaccine arm were drawn from COV1001, a phase I-IIa trial of Ad26.COV2.S in healthy adults that was multicentre, randomized, double-blind and placebo-controlled. Ad26.COV2.S was administered intramuscularly at 5 x 10^10 or 1 x 10^11 viral particles, either as a single shot or as two shots given 56 days apart. Sequencing of the TCRbeta repertoire served to evaluate the specificity and breadth of SARS-CoV-2-reactive T cell receptors following Ad26.COV2.S vaccination. The TCR-sequenced set comprised about 32 samples: around 20 Ad26.COV2.S vaccine recipients, 5 placebo recipients and 8 SARS-CoV-2 convalescent individuals. Trial participants were randomized into five groups of five: low-dose or high-dose Ad26.COV2.S given once or twice, or placebo on both occasions. Investigators remained blinded to trial group allocation during experiments and outcome assessment.

Summary of the overall study and its limitations: Vaccine and placebo recipients had comparable non-spike TCR breadth, which fits with the vaccine containing only spike. The study was not powered for comparison of responses between vaccine doses or regimens. After vaccination, substantial breadth of spike-specific CD8+ and CD4+ T cell responses was reported. Higher spike-specific TCR breadth was observed in Ad26.COV2.S recipients than in placebo recipients (P = 0.0014). It was noted by the authors that total T cell responses may have been underestimated by the TCR breadth and depth analyses.

Points on this clone: Its antigen remains undetermined. Per-base quality was not reported, and no clone a single base away is much larger than it.

The V and J ends are trimmed by 5 bases and 0 bases, leaving 17 bases between them. Taken from the germline V gene (reference sequence), the CDR1 and CDR2 loops are LNHDA and SQIVND. The CDR3 starts with the cysteine, ends with the phenylalanine, and has 18 residues. CDR3 DNA is the only sequence kept; it has 54 bases, read in frame from the first base. The immunoSEQ Assay was used to sequence TCRbeta CDR3 regions. After extraction, genomic DNA underwent amplification by bias-controlled multiplex PCR, followed by high-throughput sequencing. Processing in the source paper ran as follows. To quantify the absolute abundance of every unique TCRbeta CDR3 region, sequences were collapsed and filtered. Usable DNA was measured by amplifying reference genes present in all nucleated cells, and TCRbeta template counts were normalized to that usable DNA to estimate T cell fraction. Repertoire TCRs were annotated as SARS-CoV-2-specific when V gene, CDR3 amino acid sequence and J gene were exactly matched to a known reactive TCR set. The reference SARS-CoV-2 TCR set was obtained from MIRA and was filtered for enrichment in COVID-19-positive ImmuneCODE repertoires, whereby public or cross-reactive TCRs were removed. Drawing on the MIRA antigens, annotated TCRs were analysed further at the level of specific ORF or position within ORF. Depth was the summed frequency of annotated unique rearrangements, while breadth was defined as annotated unique rearrangements over total unique productive rearrangements. Two-sided Wilcoxon rank-sum tests were used to compare TCR breadth between groups. TCRdb retrieved this table from immuneACCESS and kept in-frame rearrangements only. Not all clones are present; in checked studies, unresolved V genes account for under half, and no reason is known for the remainder. The DNA gave D and trimming, while V, J and clone size come from that table. Present in this sample are about 480,000 clones, around 88% of which were seen just once. The ten top clones hold around 13% of the sample.

Interpreted using the paper, the treatment or condition label stands for: around 19 received Ad26.COV2.S at low or high dose, single or two shots; 5 received placebo; per-sample allocation not given. Repertoires of vaccine and placebo recipients were sequenced from samples collected on day 63 after the first injection. Between 29 July and 7 August 2020, Cohort 1b enrolled about 27 adults aged 18-55 years at one site in Boston, USA. As a vaccine, Ad26.COV2.S was a replication-incompetent adenovirus type 26 vector that expressed a prefusion-stabilized SARS-CoV-2 spike protein derived from the original Wuhan strain.

This TCR was recovered from a person aged 18-60 years who received the Ad26.COV2.S COVID-19 vaccine or a placebo. Recombination joined TRBV19 with TRBJ2-6, with no D gene named confidently. The starting material was peripheral blood, obtained in a trial of Ad26.COV2.S vaccine versus placebo. The DNA is TGTGCCAGTAGTTCAGGTGTACTACTCCACTCTGGGGCCAACGTCCTGACTTTC. Its product reads: CASSSGVLLHSGANVLTF.